This T cell receptor beta chain originates from a study of cytomegalovirus exposure and HLA in healthy donors. Study-level findings and limits: Reported findings show TCR beta sequences accurately forecast HLA-A and HLA-B alleles in most subjects. A later analysis reportedly found that, within productive TCRs, an Asian-associated ancestry cluster had fewer N-insertions than the mean observed across the roughly 700 donors. The authors listed roughly 150 TCR beta chains as cytomegalovirus-associated. Per a prior analysis, the majority of TCR beta V segments were productive roughly 90% or roughly 30% of the time.

Points on this clone: The antigen remains undetermined.

With 6 bases clipped from V and 7 bases from J, the junction kept 9 bases outside the gene matches. The CDR3 is 14 residues long. Germline V lookup: CDR1 SNHLY, CDR2 FYNNEI. The PCR made use of 60 Vbeta and 13 Jbeta primers. Here immunoSEQ multiplex PCR was the method, and the copy in TCRdb shows in-frame clones only, minus some. This table has just over 95,000 clones, roughly four fifths appearing once. The receptor was derived from a human donor in good health. Material: PBMCs. The genes are TRBV2 and TRBJ2-1, with TRBD2 matching 7 bases. The CDR3 nucleotides read TGTGCCAGCAGCTGGGCGGGAGAGGGAAATGAGCAGTTCTTC. Residues: CASSWAGEGNEQFF.